This entry is about one T cell receptor (beta chain). Its specificity is not known. CDR3 size: 15 residues. The V gene end was trimmed by 6 bases and the J gene end by 7 bases; junction bases not matched to a gene: 9. Looked up from germline, CDR1 is SGHTA and CDR2 is FQGTGA. TCR beta cDNA libraries included unique molecular identifiers. TCRdb reprocessed the PCR reads via MiXCR and lists one record per CDR3 protein. The table shows hundreds of thousands of distinct CDR3 sequences, with roughly 50% occurring only once. This sample is part of a study of post-analysis software for immune sequencing data. Findings and caveats of the study: Patients used a few TRBV segments, including TRBV5-6, TRBV5-1 and TRBV20-1, more often than controls. The study found significantly lower normalized Chao1 diversity in multiple sclerosis patients than in controls.

The chain carries TRBV7-3 and TRBJ2-1; 10 nucleotides align to TRBD2. The source is a girl aged 10 to 17 with multiple sclerosis. The sequencing input was blood. The CDR3 DNA reads TGTGCCAGCAGTTTCGTAGCGGGAGGTAGAAATGAGCAGTTCTTC. As protein: CASSFVAGGRNEQFF.